These 27 T cell receptor beta chains share one sample of origin, sequenced in a study of T cell responses to AZD1222 COVID-19 vaccine. Libraries were prepared by immunoSEQ multiplex PCR; TCRdb keeps only in-frame clonotypes and omits some of them. The sample includes about 140,000 clones, 85% to 95% of them seen just once. This specimen was peripheral blood, taken on day 0 of AZD1222 vaccination. Source of these receptors: an adult in good health.

This chain joins TRBV11-2 and TRBJ2-1; 14 bases align to TRBD2. V trimming: 5 bases; J trimming: 7 bases; junction bases outside the gene matches: 10. The V gene's germline CDR1 is SGHAT and CDR2 FQNNGV. CDR3 size: 17 residues. CDR3 loop: CASSPRLAGGPNNEQFF. The CDR3 nucleotides are TGTGCCAGCAGCCCCAGACTAGCGGGGGGGCCTAATAATGAGCAGTTCTTC.

J is TRBJ2-5 and V is TRBV19; D is perhaps TRBD1 (6 bases). This CDR3 contains 15 residues. V lost 4 bases and J 5 bases, leaving 17 bases between the germline ends. Germline V gene sequence: CDR1 LNHDA, CDR2 SQIVND (reference sequence). CDR3 bases: TGTGCCAGTAGTAAACCCACAGGGTCAGGCGAGACCCAGTACTTC. It translates to CASSKPTGSGETQYF.

This sequence joins TRBV7-2 and TRBJ1-1; D unclear. The CDR3 length is 14 residues. Germline CDR1 is SGHTA and CDR2 is FQGNSA. Trimming stripped 4 bases from V and 11 bases from J, with 20 bases between. CDR3 amino acids: CASSSPNTGFRAFF. The CDR3 DNA sequence: TGTGCCAGCAGCTCACCCAATACGGGGTTTCGTGCTTTCTTT.

The sample holds one count of this clone. The rearrangement joins TRBV19 to TRBJ2-6, with D tentatively TRBD1 or TRBD2 (7 bases each). There are 19 residues in the CDR3. V was pared by 3 bases and J by 0 bases, with 18 bases between. CDR1 and CDR2 from the germline V gene are LNHDA and SQIVND (reference sequence). CDR3 bases: TGTGCCAGTAGTATGCGGGGGAGACAGGGCCTCTCTGGGGCCAACGTCCTGACTTTC. Translated: CASSMRGRQGLSGANVLTF.

The chain uses TRBV5-4 and TRBJ2-7; 10 bases are shared with TRBD2. V lost 4 bases and J lost 2; bases outside the gene matches: 15. Germline CDR1 reads SGHNT; CDR2 reads YYREEE (reference sequence). The CDR3 is 18 amino acids. CDR3 sequence (DNA): TGTGCCAGCAGCATCCCCGGGACTAGCGACACTGGGGCCTACGAGCAGTACTTC. Translated, it gives CASSIPGTSDTGAYEQYF.

A single count supports this clone. The chain employs TRBV30 and TRBJ1-1; D not resolved. Trimming left V 7 bases short and J 0 bases short, with 6 bases between. Looked up from germline, CDR1 is GTSNPN and CDR2 is SVGIG (reference sequence). CDR3 length equals 11 residues. The CDR3 protein is CASEMNTEAFF. The CDR3 coding sequence is TGTGCCTCAGAAATGAACACTGAAGCTTTCTTT.

The gene calls are TRBV7-8 and TRBJ1-2; D gene ambiguous. This CDR3 has 14 residues. V lost 5 bases and J 8 bases, leaving 18 bases between the germline ends. The germline V gene encodes CDR1 SGHVS and CDR2 FQNEAQ. The CDR3 DNA follows: TGTGCCAGCAGCGCCGAACCGCTTCTCCTGGGCTACACCTTC. Its protein product is CASSAEPLLLGYTF. Filled out from reference TRBV7-8 and TRBJ1-2, the complete variable domain reads GAGVSQSPRYKVAKRGQDVALRCDPISGHVSLFWYQQALGQGPEFLTYFQNEAQLDKSGLPSDRFFAERPEGSVSTLKIQRTQQEDSAVYLCASSAEPLLLGYTFGSGTRLTVV.

The chain employs TRBV19 and TRBJ2-1; 8 nucleotides line up with TRBD2. The CDR3 is 18 residues long. V shed 4 bases, J shed 7 bases, and the junction held 18 bases outside the gene matches. Germline CDR1 and CDR2: LNHDA and SQIVND (reference sequence). DNA for the CDR3: TGTGCCAGTAGTAATCGGGAGGTAAGCGGGAGCCCCGCAAATGAGCAGTTCTTC. This sequence encodes CASSNREVSGSPANEQFF.

The chain links TRBV27 to TRBJ2-6; D unresolved. The germline CDR1 and CDR2 sequences are MNHEY and SMNVEV (reference sequence). Trimming cost V 2 bases and J 2 bases, with 7 bases left between them. This CDR3 has 15 residues. The CDR3 reads CASSLAFPGANVLTF. CDR3 DNA sequence: TGTGCCAGCAGTTTAGCCTTCCCTGGGGCCAACGTCCTGACTTTC.

To note about this clone: Germline is not matched at one junction end, which may reflect a read error. The rearrangement uses TRBV6-1 and TRBJ1-1; a weak D match, TRBD1 (5 bases). Germline V gene lookup returns CDR1 MNHNS and CDR2 SASEGT. This CDR3 is built from 16 residues. CDR3 sequence reads: CASSEVPGPTGGSSPF. As DNA, the CDR3 is TGTGCCAGCAGTGAAGTCCCTGGACCCACAGGAGGATCTTCCCCATTT.

V is TRBV27 and J is TRBJ1-2; D is ambiguous. CDR3 length: 14 residues. In germline, CDR1 is MNHEY, CDR2 SMNVEV (reference sequence). Trimming took off 2 bases at V and 6 bases at J, with 13 bases between the two ends. In nucleotides, the CDR3 is TGTGCCAGCAGTTTAGTGGGATCGACTCATGGCTACACCTTC. This sequence encodes CASSLVGSTHGYTF.

The rearrangement links TRBV19 to TRBJ1-1, with 7 positions matching TRBD1. This CDR3 is 12 amino acids long. The germline V gene encodes CDR1 LNHDA and CDR2 SQIVND (reference sequence). V lost 7 bases and J lost 8; bases outside the gene matches: 7. CDR3 bases: TGTGCCAGTACTCGGACAGGCGCCGAAGCTTTCTTT. Its protein is CASTRTGAEAFF.

This clone was counted a single time. The chain links TRBV18 to TRBJ1-5, with 8 bases aligning to TRBD1. This CDR3 contains 17 residues. Germline V lookup: CDR1 KGHSH, CDR2 LQKENI. The junction had 7 bases not matched to a gene; V was cut back by 3 bases and J by 0 bases. The CDR3 sequence: CASSPGPTGDSNQPQHF. The CDR3 region has the DNA TGTGCCAGCTCACCCGGTCCGACAGGGGATAGCAATCAGCCCCAGCATTTT.

CDR3 sequence reads: CASSFWQNQETQYF. CDR3 nucleotides: TGTGCCAGCAGCTTCTGGCAGAACCAAGAGACCCAGTACTTC. This chain uses TRBV11-2 with TRBJ2-5; D not resolved. The V and J ends lost 3 bases and 0 bases respectively, with 8 bases between them. CDR1 and CDR2 from the germline V gene are SGHAT and FQNNGV. CDR3 length equals 14 residues. Drawing the rest from reference TRBV11-2 and TRBJ2-5, the complete variable domain is EAGVAQSPRYKIIEKRQSVAFWCNPISGHATLYWYQQILGQGPKLLIQFQNNGVVDDSQLPKDRFSAERLKGVDSTLKIQPAKLEDSAVYLCASSFWQNQETQYFGPGTRLLVL.

The rearrangement uses TRBV19 and TRBJ1-5; D is perhaps TRBD1 (5 bases). The CDR3 has 17 amino acids. The germline V gene has CDR1 LNHDA and CDR2 SQIVND (reference sequence). Trimming left V 4 bases short and J 1 base short, with 17 bases between. CDR3 in DNA: TGTGCCAGTAGTACCGATTTCTCAGGGATGAGCAATCAGCCCCAGCATTTT. Amino acid sequence: CASSTDFSGMSNQPQHF.

The V and J genes are TRBV12-3 or TRBV12-4 and TRBJ2-7; no clear D. This CDR3 comprises 13 residues. With 4 bases removed from V and 1 base from J, the gap between germline ends came to 8 bases. The chain's CDR3 is CASSSGPSYEQYF. The CDR3 nucleotides read TGTGCCAGCAGTTCCGGGCCGTCCTACGAGCAGTACTTC.

This chain uses TRBV9 with TRBJ2-1; D gene unclear. The CDR3 loop spans 14 amino acids. V was clipped by 6 bases and J by 1 base, with 11 bases between them. Germline V lookup: CDR1 SGDLS, CDR2 YYNGEE. CDR3 protein: CASTPDRSYNEQFF. The CDR3 DNA reads as TGTGCCAGCACCCCGGACCGATCCTACAATGAGCAGTTCTTC.

This sequence joins TRBV5-8 and TRBJ2-2; TRBD1 matches at 7 bases. V lost 1 base and J lost 4; bases outside the gene matches: 4. The CDR3 is made up of 15 amino acids. The germline gives CDR1 SGHTS, CDR2 YDEGEE. The CDR3 sequence: CASSLYRDSTGELFF. CDR3 DNA: TGTGCCAGCAGCTTGTACCGGGACAGCACCGGGGAGCTGTTTTTT.

This chain joins TRBV12-3 or TRBV12-4 and TRBJ2-1, with TRBD1 matching over 7 bases. Trimming cost V 5 bases and J 10 bases; bases outside gene matches: 5. The CDR3 totals 12 residues. The CDR3 loop is CASSLWGQEQFF. The CDR3 bases are TGTGCCAGCAGTCTGTGGGGACAGGAGCAGTTCTTC.

V and J are TRBV5-8 and TRBJ1-5; D may be TRBD1 (6 bases). Germline CDR1 SGHTS, CDR2 YDEGEE. The CDR3 loop spans 16 amino acids. V was shortened by 3 bases and J by 2 bases, with 15 bases between the two germline ends. The CDR3 coding sequence is TGTGCCAGCAGCTCGACAGGTACTCGCGGCAATCAGCCCCAGCATTTT. Amino acid sequence: CASSSTGTRGNQPQHF.

V gene TRBV30 combines with J gene TRBJ1-1, with 9 bases identical to TRBD1. The CDR3 runs to 15 residues. Trimming took 3 bases from V and 1 from J; bases not matched to a gene: 6. Germline assignment: CDR1 GTSNPN and CDR2 SVGIG (reference sequence). CDR3 amino acids: CAWRGQGWANTEAFF. CDR3 DNA: TGTGCCTGGAGGGGACAGGGTTGGGCGAACACTGAAGCTTTCTTT.

J is TRBJ2-7 and V is TRBV28; 7 bases agree with TRBD1. The length of the CDR3 is 15 residues. Germline V lookup: CDR1 MDHEN, CDR2 SYDVKM. Germline trimming cut 6 bases from V and 3 bases from J; bases unmatched to any gene: 11. The CDR3 loop reads CASSRPSTGLYEQYF. The CDR3, as DNA: TGTGCCAGCAGCCGCCCCTCGACAGGGCTCTACGAGCAGTACTTC.

This sequence joins TRBV5-1 and TRBJ2-7; 8 positions match TRBD2. Trimming took 4 bases from V and 4 from J; bases not matched to a gene: 7. Germline CDR1 SGHRS, CDR2 YFSETQ. The CDR3 has 14 residues. In DNA, the CDR3 is TGCGCCAGCAGCCCGGCCGGGGGGGTGTACGAGCAGTACTTC. Protein product: CASSPAGGVYEQYF.

The CDR3 DNA sequence: TGTGCCAGTACGAGGCTTAGCGCCGACAATGAGCAGTTCTTC. Translating it yields CASTRLSADNEQFF. The J gene is TRBJ2-1, the V gene TRBV19, with a weak D call TRBD2 (5 bases). V lost 7 bases and J 5 bases, leaving 15 bases between the germline ends. The CDR3 is made up of 14 amino acids. Germline CDR1 and CDR2: LNHDA and SQIVND (reference sequence).

In the case of this clone: Other DNA sequences in this specimen translate into the identical CDR3. V gene TRBV3-1 (or the pseudogene TRBV3-2) combines with J gene TRBJ1-2; unclear D gene. Germline CDR1 and CDR2: LGHDT and YNNKEL (reference sequence). There are 11 residues in the CDR3. V lost 2 bases and J lost 7, with 5 bases in between. CDR3 DNA sequence: TGTGCCAGCAGCCAAAGAGGTGGCTACACCTTC. Its translation is CASSQRGGYTF.

The V gene is TRBV30, the J gene TRBJ2-1, with 8 bases identical to TRBD1. The CDR3 loop spans 14 amino acids. With V trimmed by 3 bases and J by 5 bases, 6 bases remained unmatched. From germline, CDR1 is GTSNPN and CDR2 SVGIG (reference sequence). The CDR3 bases are TGTGCCTGGAGGAACAGGGGGGCCCACAATGAGCAGTTCTTC. Translated, it gives CAWRNRGAHNEQFF.

This chain uses TRBV3-1 (or the pseudogene TRBV3-2) with TRBJ1-2; D unresolved. Germline loops: CDR1 LGHDT, CDR2 YNNKEL (reference sequence). V was trimmed by 1 base and J by 2 bases, leaving 11 bases between them. This CDR3 is 15 amino acids long. The CDR3 is CASSQATVLNYGYTF. The CDR3 bases are TGTGCCAGCAGCCAAGCTACGGTACTAAACTATGGCTACACCTTC.